This record concerns one T cell receptor (beta chain) sequence. It has no known antigen specificity. The sample comes from a study of cytomegalovirus exposure and HLA in healthy donors (dated by TCRdb to 2016 to 2017). With regard to the full study: According to an earlier analysis of several hundred of the donors, roughly 180 million T cells yielded 95 million to 140 million unique TCR beta sequences and around 300 Gb of sequence data. About 330 gigabases of sequencing data and around 85 million unique TCR sequences made up an early release that covered 640 HLA-typed donors. Of the roughly 420 genotyped donors, roughly 76% were placed in the genetic ancestry cluster associated with self-reported Caucasian donors. The aim of the study was to test whether cataloging public T cell receptors could identify signatures of past pathogen exposure. The study used immunosequencing to profile the T cell repertoires of several hundred subjects and linked those repertoires to cytomegalovirus serostatus. In addition to the first cohort of roughly 670 subjects, a separate validation cohort of 120 different subjects was used. High-throughput TCR immunosequencing, statistical association of individual TCRs with disease status, and machine learning were combined to predict cytomegalovirus infection status. In a later analysis, previously published TCR beta repertoires from several hundred donors were re-analyzed and high-resolution HLA genotyping was added so that TCR occurrence patterns could be studied. Rather than drawing on any new phenotypic data, the later analysis identified candidate immune exposures from TCR beta sequences and the way those sequences occurred across donors. In an earlier analysis of 587 of the donors, high-throughput TCR beta sequencing was used to judge whether each TCR beta V gene segment behaved as functional or pseudogenic. Donor age, sex, ethnicity and CMV serostatus were compiled alongside the repertoire data. A later genetic analysis took genome-wide SNP genotypes for about 65% of the 666 donors and used that subset as a discovery cohort. Every discovery cohort repertoire had been produced on one sequencing platform. HLA typing included class I and class II loci at four-digit resolution. Typing coverage varied by locus: about 629-640 donors for A, B, C, DRB1 and DQB1; more than 500 for DQA1; 600 to 610 for DPA1; approximately 490 for DPB1. Because of strong linkage in the cohort, roughly five DR-DQ haplotypes were treated as single units for association and clustering. On average, 235,054 unique TCR beta nucleotide sequences were sequenced per donor among 350 to 400 genotyped donors of the cohort, with about 19% of those sequences being non-productive.

Points the paper makes about the study in general: Because some donors lacked HLA typing at each locus, the association tests relied only on the typed subset. A later analysis found that TCR association rates varied across HLA loci, with DRB1 alleles showing the most associated TCRs and HLA-C alleles the fewest. In a later analysis, several top co-occurrence clusters were reported to appear linked to parvovirus B19, influenza, CMV and Epstein-Barr virus. The study listed 164 TCR beta chains as associated with cytomegalovirus. In vitro tests confirmed that a few of the cytomegalovirus-associated TCR beta chains recognize cytomegalovirus antigens. According to a later genetic analysis, donors in an Asian-associated ancestry cluster had fewer N-insertions in productive TCRs than the approximately 690-donor mean. Linkage disequilibrium might explain the correlated functional status among segregating V segments, but an unknown experimental factor could not be ruled out. An association between a missense DCLRE1C variant and V-gene and J-gene trimming of TCR beta chains was found in a later genetic analysis and replicated in an independent cohort. While some public TCRs were present in many individuals, most TCR sequences turned up only very rarely across donors. The classifier was reported to diagnose cytomegalovirus status with high specificity and sensitivity in both the original and validation cohorts. A cluster of highly shared sequence variants was judged likely to be a technical artifact of the sequencing pipeline. In a later analysis, 16,951 TCR beta sequences were associated with specific HLA alleles at a false discovery rate of 0.05. The earlier analysis of 587 of the donors excluded 15 to 20 rarely observed V segments, including chromosome 9 orphons, because counts were too low. This cohort had only TCR beta chains sequenced, and the lack of alpha or paired-chain data limited which features could be detected. Sequencing depth was assumed to be roughly uniform across donors in the presence/absence analyses, though that assumption may not hold. A further reported finding was that TCR beta sequences accurately predicted the HLA-A and HLA-B alleles for most subjects in the first cohort. In a later analysis, HLA-associated TCR beta chains showed more clonal expansion and lower generation probabilities than non-associated chains that were equally common. Because the 87-base-pair reads could not distinguish some IMGT-functional V segments, including TRBV6-2 and TRBV6-3, those segments were excluded. Broadly in line with IMGT annotations, most TCR beta V segments showed up in productive rearrangements about 87% or about 30% of the time in an earlier analysis of 587 of the donors. The authors suggested that the approach could potentially be generalized to other disease states and immunological phenotypes. According to a later analysis, most CMV-associated TCR beta chains appeared to be HLA-restricted, and the HLA associations seemed to be driven largely by CMV exposure. Immune exposure information for the cohort was limited to CMV serostatus. Strong co-occurrence of HLA alleles, especially DR and DQ, made assigning TCR associations to individual alleles difficult.

The cohort was made up of approximately 700 healthy bone marrow donors. All cohort members were sampled while nominally healthy, although unrecorded immune exposures were likely present. The donor was CMV seronegative and belonged to the group of 352 seronegative cohort members. A peripheral blood sample was collected from each donor, and TCR beta sequencing was performed on peripheral blood mononuclear cells. Genomic DNA extraction from the blood cell samples was performed with the Qiagen DNeasy Blood Extraction Kit. The germline ends are 13 bases apart after V is trimmed by 0 bases and J by 3 bases. As encoded in the germline V gene, CDR1 is LGHNA while CDR2 is YSLEER. The CDR3, from cysteine to phenylalanine, totals 16 residues. Only the CDR3 DNA is retained, 48 bases long and in frame from the first base. Libraries were made using the immunoSEQ multiplex PCR assay. A mixture of 60 forward primers for TCR Vbeta segments and 13 reverse primers for TCR Jbeta segments was used in the multiplex PCR. The CDR3 region of rearranged TCR beta genes was amplified from genomic DNA by a multiplex PCR assay. The amplified TCR beta libraries were sequenced on the Illumina HiSeq System as 87-base-pair reads. The original pipeline was this. In a later analysis, tens of millions of unique TCR beta chains were counted across the 690 or so repertoires, and roughly 9.9 million of these chains were shared by at least two donors. Raw reads were error-corrected and collapsed into unique sequences with a nearest-neighbor algorithm that merged closely related sequences to remove PCR and sequencing errors. V, D and J gene segments were assigned by aligning CDR3 sequences to IMGT reference sequences. For a sequence to be retained, at least a six-nucleotide match to both a V gene segment and a J gene segment was required. A rearrangement counted as productive if the CDR3 had no stop codons and remained in frame with V and J, and every other rearrangement counted as non-productive. CDR3 was defined according to IMGT convention as the region running from the second conserved V-encoded cysteine to the conserved J-encoded phenylalanine. The earlier analysis of some 550 of the donors excluded any sequence lacking an unambiguous match to a single V gene segment. In an earlier analysis of some 590 of the donors, a V segment was called functional when productive rearrangements were above 56.7%, and segregating when the standard deviation between donors exceeded 5%. A statistical classification framework was built to diagnose cytomegalovirus status from the catalog of TCR beta chain sequences. In a later analysis, TCR nucleotide sequences were compared against IMGT/GENE-DB human TR gene sequences so that V and J genes could be assigned. A later analysis assigned CDR3 sequences and most-parsimonious VDJ recombination scenarios with the TCRdist pipeline. In a later analysis, each TCR beta chain was defined by its CDR3 amino acid sequence together with its V-gene family, and reads without a unique V-gene family were excluded. As a way to deal with suspected cross-contamination and a sequencing artifact, a later analysis dropped approximately 590 nucleotide sequences that were highly shared and had low generation probability. In a later analysis, a clonal expansion index was calculated for each public chain from normalized within-repertoire ranks of inferred template counts. A later analysis computed generation probabilities with a VDJ recombination model fitted to out-of-frame rearrangements, and checked the results against IGoR. A later analysis scored TCR-TCR, TCR-HLA and TCR-CMV co-occurrence with hypergeometric tests, applying a repertoire-size bias correction to TCR pairs. A later analysis estimated false discovery rates by permuting HLA or CMV assignments 20 times. In a later analysis, co-occurring TCRs were grouped with DBSCAN, and TCRdist sequence similarity was added when clustering was performed within HLA-allele-positive subsets. Repertoires with fewer than 30,000 or more than 120,000 public chains, plus five repertoires with anomalous nucleotide sharing, were excluded from co-occurrence clustering. Entries here come from immuneACCESS through TCRdb and include only in-frame sequences with V and J called. Some clones fail to appear in such tables; in the studies checked, an unresolved V gene covers under half of the shortfall, and the cause of the remainder is unknown. Clone size and the V and J calls come from that table; the DNA yielded D and trimming. The sample's table lists a count of 38,000 or so clones. The ten largest clones represent roughly 6.2% of the sample.

Sequenced material: PBMCs. This receptor was taken from a man under 40 in good health and CMV-seronegative. The chain was built from TRBV4-3 and TRBJ2-3; no D segment can be confidently identified. The CDR3 loop reads CASSQDLGLETDTQYF. The nucleotide sequence reads as follows: TGCGCCAGCAGCCAAGATCTTGGATTGGAGACAGATACGCAGTATTTT.